The present T cell receptor beta chain was sequenced within a study of blood T cell repertoires in COVID-19. Across the study: The United States, Italy and Spain were the sources of the acute and convalescent COVID-19 samples. T cells, B-cell-depleted T cells, or PBMCs supplied cDNA or gDNA.

With V trimmed by 0 bases and J by 4 bases, 7 bases remained unmatched. This CDR3 has 17 residues. Germline CDR1 and CDR2: SGDLS and YYNGEE. Cohorts were determined from participant-reported clinical history. This clone was counted once. TCRdb's table, derived via immunoSEQ multiplex PCR, lists solely in-frame clones and lacks some. The repertoire includes 150,000 to 200,000 clones, 89% of them detected once, and roughly 0.8% sits in the top ten. This sequence was found in a woman younger than 35 who had recovered from COVID-19. The rearrangement uses TRBV9 and TRBJ2-1; TRBD2 agrees at 10 bases. The sequenced material came from PBMCs or T cells enriched from blood (not recorded which). The CDR3 protein is CASSVDGLAGAYNEQFF. CDR3 DNA sequence: TGTGCCAGCAGCGTAGACGGGCTAGCGGGAGCATACAATGAGCAGTTCTTC.